There are many counts of the clone carrying this TCR beta chain. Its target is unknown. This entry belongs to a study of identical twins. Findings and caveats of the study: The study found that models underestimated out-of-frame TCR alpha sharing in monozygotic twins. There is a chance that invariant MAIT and iNKT cells partially muddied zero-insertion analyses. Sequences that were out-of-frame, alpha and twin-shared displayed an excess of low generation probability.

Healthy Caucasians alone served as donors. TCRdb ran MiXCR on the 5' RACE reads and lists one entry per CDR3 protein. The repertoire has some 710,000 distinct CDR3 sequences, 6% to 6.5% of them found once; the top ten carry 1.5% to 2%. The CDR3 is 13 residues long. Germline-derived CDR1 and CDR2 are SQVTM and ANQGSEA. The V end lost 5 bases, the J end lost 5 bases, and 15 bases lay between the germline ends. The chain links TRBV29-1 to TRBJ1-2; D possibly corresponds to TRBD1 (6 bases). This receptor was identified in a man between 18 and 35 years old in good health. The sample comprised naive T cells sorted from blood. CDR3 DNA sequence: TGCAGCGTTCGTGAGACAGGTCCTTATGGCTACACCTTC. It translates to CSVRETGPYGYTF.